This T cell receptor beta chain came from a study of control samples from healthy donors and cancer patients. This CDR3 is 14 amino acids long. Germline CDR1 reads MNHNS; CDR2 reads SASEGT. The V and J ends lost 2 bases and 3 bases respectively, with 11 bases between them. Assay used: immunoSEQ multiplex PCR; TCRdb lists only in-frame clones, some missing. Altogether approximately 71,000 clones are present, approximately 89% being singletons, with the ten largest covering under 20%. The material sequenced was PBMCs. The chain joins TRBV6-1 to TRBJ2-7, with D uncertain. The sequence derives from a man aged 55 to 69 with lung cancer. The CDR3 loop is CASSENNFSYEQYF. For the CDR3, the DNA is TGTGCCAGCAGTGAAAATAACTTTAGCTACGAGCAGTACTTC.